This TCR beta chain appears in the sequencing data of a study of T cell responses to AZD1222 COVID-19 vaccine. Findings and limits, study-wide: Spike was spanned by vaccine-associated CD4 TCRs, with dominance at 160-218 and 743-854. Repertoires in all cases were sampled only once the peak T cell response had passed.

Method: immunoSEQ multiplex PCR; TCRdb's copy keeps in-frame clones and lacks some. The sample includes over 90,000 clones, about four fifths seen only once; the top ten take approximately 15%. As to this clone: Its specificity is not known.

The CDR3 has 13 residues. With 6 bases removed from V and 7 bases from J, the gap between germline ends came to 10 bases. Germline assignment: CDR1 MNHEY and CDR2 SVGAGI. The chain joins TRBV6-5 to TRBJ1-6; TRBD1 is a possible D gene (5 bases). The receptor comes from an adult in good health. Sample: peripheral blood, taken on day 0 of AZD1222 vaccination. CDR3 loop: CASRPGGNSPLHF. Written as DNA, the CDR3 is TGTGCCAGCAGGCCCGGGGGGAATTCACCCCTCCACTTT.